This TCR beta chain stems from a study of blood T cell repertoires in COVID-19. This table comes from immunoSEQ multiplex PCR, and its TCRdb copy is limited to in-frame clones, with some not included. The sample has approximately 220,000 clones; 83% are singletons. CDR1 is SGHVS and CDR2 is FQNEAQ in the germline V gene. CDR3 length: 16 residues. The ends lost 2 bases at V and 1 base at J; junction bases unmatched: 3. The sample consisted of PBMCs or T cells enriched from blood (not recorded which). The sequence derives from a woman aged 45-65 years who had been exposed to COVID-19. V gene TRBV7-8 combines with J gene TRBJ2-2; 8 bases are shared with TRBD2. Written as DNA, the CDR3 is TGTGCCAGCAGCTTAAGAAGCGGGGGGAACACCGGGGAGCTGTTTTTT. It is translated as CASSLRSGGNTGELFF.